This entry is about one T cell receptor beta chain. CDR1 is SGHVS and CDR2 is FQNEAQ in the germline V gene. The length of the CDR3 is 15 residues. V lost 5 bases to trimming and J lost 7 bases; unmatched junction nucleotides: 7. This sample stems from a study of Tregs in tolerant kidney transplant recipients. Here immunoSEQ multiplex PCR was the method, and the copy in TCRdb shows in-frame clones only, minus some. The table includes 50,000 to 75,000 clones, roughly 85% detected once. The TCR comes from a human donor who received a combined kidney and bone marrow transplant. The chain is built from TRBV7-8 and TRBJ2-2; 10 nucleotides match TRBD1. Sequencing used Tregs from blood, obtained before the transplant. CDR3 DNA sequence: TGTGCCAGCAGCCACCGGGACAGGGGCATCGGGGAGCTGTTTTTT. It specifies CASSHRDRGIGELFF.